The 10 T cell receptor beta chains in this list originate from one sample, sequenced in a study of T cell repertoires and leukemia-associated antigens. Antigen specificity for these receptors is unknown. MiXCR, run by TCRdb on the 5' RACE reads, gives a single entry per CDR3 protein. Among fewer than 15,000 distinct CDR3 sequences listed, over 40% were seen once. What was sequenced was CD3+ T cells sorted from blood and cultured. The receptors originated from a female donor in good health.

This clonotype was counted ten times or more. The J gene is TRBJ2-4, the V gene TRBV6-5; TRBD1 matches 9 bases. Germline-derived CDR1 and CDR2 are MNHEY and SVGAGI. After removal of 4 bases from V and 1 base from J, the junction contained 5 bases not matched to a gene. This CDR3 spans 16 amino acids. The chain's CDR3 is CASSSPGTGAKNIQYF. In DNA form, the CDR3 reads TGTGCCAGCAGTTCCCCCGGGACAGGGGCCAAAAACATTCAGTACTTC.

This clonotype has ten or more counts. The gene calls are TRBV20-1 and TRBJ2-5; possibly TRBD1 or TRBD2 for D (5 bases each). Germline-derived CDR1 and CDR2 are DFQATT and SNEGSKA (reference sequence). Between the trimmed V and J ends, which lost 1 base and 9 bases, there was a span of 21 bases. This CDR3 spans 15 amino acids. The CDR3 is CSARAGQGVGWAQYF. The CDR3 region has the DNA TGCAGTGCTAGAGCGGGGCAGGGAGTCGGGTGGGCCCAGTACTTC.

In this sample, this clonotype turned up many times. The chain joins TRBV18 to TRBJ2-7; 9 nucleotides align to TRBD1. Losses at the gene ends were 2 bases for V and 1 base for J; bases not matched to a gene: 12. Germline lookup yields CDR1 KGHSH and CDR2 LQKENI. This CDR3 contains 18 residues. The DNA of the CDR3 is TGTGCCAGCTCACCAAAAGGGGGACAGGGAAGGGAGTCCTACGAGCAGTACTTC. This encodes CASSPKGGQGRESYEQYF.

Comment on this clonotype: The junction departs from the called germline gene at one end, perhaps through a read error. This chain joins TRBV6-2 or TRBV6-3 and TRBJ2-7; no firm D call. The CDR3 is 15 residues long. CDR1 MNHEY and CDR2 SVGEGT come from the germline V gene. CDR3 sequence: CAGSYSGGDSYEQYF. Here the CDR3 DNA reads TGTGCCGGCAGTTACTCGGGTGGCGACTCCTACGAGCAGTACTTC.

Concerning this clonotype: A much larger clone differs from this one at a single base, so this may be a read error. The chain recombines TRBV7-8 with TRBJ2-7; D ambiguous. This CDR3 is 16 amino acids long. CDR1 SGHVS and CDR2 FQNEAQ come from the germline V gene. Between the trimmed V and J ends, which lost 4 bases and 0 bases, there was a span of 16 bases. The CDR3 DNA follows: TGTGCCAGCAGCTCGGCCGCTAACGTATACTCCTACGAGCAGTACTTC. Its translation: CASSSAANVYSYEQYF.

The table lists this clonotype with many counts. The V and J genes are TRBV5-4 and TRBJ2-5, with a possible D match to TRBD2 (6 bases). The length of the CDR3 is 15 residues. Germline lookup yields CDR1 SGHNT and CDR2 YYREEE (reference sequence). The V end was cut by 4 bases, the J end by 4 bases, with 17 bases between. CDR3 residues: CASSRTLEGRETQYF. The CDR3 DNA sequence: TGTGCCAGCAGCCGGACGTTGGAGGGGAGAGAGACCCAGTACTTC.

This clonotype turned up a few times. The V call is TRBV7-9, the J call TRBJ1-1, with 9 bases identical to TRBD1. This CDR3 region has 18 residues. J was trimmed by 1 base and V by 5 bases; bases with no gene match: 14. Germline CDR1 and CDR2: SEHNR and FQNEAQ (reference sequence). CDR3 loop: CASSNSPPPTGGNTEAFF. The CDR3, as DNA: TGTGCCAGCAGCAACTCCCCACCCCCGACAGGGGGGAACACTGAAGCTTTCTTT. The variable domain in full, with the rest retrieved from reference TRBV7-9 and TRBJ1-1, is DTGVSQNPRHKITKRGQNVTFRCDPISEHNRLYWYRQTLGQGPEFLTYFQNEAQLEKSRLLSDRFSAERPKGSFSTLEIQRTEQGDSAMYLCASSNSPPPTGGNTEAFFGQGTRLTVV.

This clonotype is categorized as medium-sized (0.01 to 0.1%). The rearrangement uses TRBV4-3 and TRBJ2-1; no reliable D call. This CDR3 spans 15 amino acids. In germline, CDR1 is LGHNA, CDR2 YSLEER. V gave up 0 bases and J gave up 3 bases, with 9 bases separating them. The CDR3 nucleotides read TGCGCCAGCAGCCAAGATTCAGCGAACTACAATGAGCAGTTCTTC. Its translation is CASSQDSANYNEQFF.

This clonotype ranks as medium-sized (0.01 to 0.1%). The rearrangement uses TRBV24-1 and TRBJ2-2; D is ambiguous. The CDR3 consists of 15 residues. Trimming removed 4 bases from V and 7 bases from J, with 15 bases in between. Per germline, CDR1 KGHDR and CDR2 SFDVKD. CDR3 amino acids: CATSDPNDWGGELFF. As DNA, the CDR3 is TGTGCCACCAGTGACCCAAATGATTGGGGCGGGGAGCTGTTTTTT.

About this clonotype: One end of the junction is discordant with germline, which a read error may explain. The gene calls are TRBV7-7 and TRBJ2-2; 7 positions agree with TRBD2. Germline CDR1 reads SSHAT; CDR2 reads FNYEAQ (reference sequence). This CDR3 is built from 18 residues. The CDR3 nucleotides are TGTGCTAGCAGCTTAGTACTCCCCACTAGCGACTACACCGGGAAGCTGTTTTTT. This encodes CASSLVLPTSDYTGKLFF.